This T cell receptor beta chain came from a study of cytomegalovirus exposure and HLA in healthy donors. Whole-study results and caveats: The dataset shows that most TCR sequences were rare, while some public TCRs occurred in many donors. In a later analysis, TCR beta V- and J-gene trimming showed a link to a missense DCLRE1C variant.

This CDR3 comprises 13 residues. V shed 4 bases and J shed 2 bases, with 11 bases lying between them. Germline V CDR1 and CDR2: GTSNPN, SVGIG (reference sequence). The PCR was carried out with 60 Vbeta primers and 13 Jbeta primers. The repertoire was sequenced with immunoSEQ multiplex PCR; TCRdb's copy has only in-frame clones and lacks some. This repertoire includes roughly 150,000 clones. A remark on this clone: Its antigen is not identified.

Sequenced sample: PBMCs. The origin of this receptor is a woman in her forties or fifties in good health and CMV-seronegative. This chain connects TRBV30 to TRBJ1-2; tentative D call: TRBD1 (6 bases). CDR3 bases: TGTGCCTGGAAGCCCAGGGGAAACTATGGCTACACCTTC. This translates into CAWKPRGNYGYTF.